What follows are 6 T cell receptor beta chains derived from one specimen sequenced in a study of Ad26.COV2.S vaccination and SARS-CoV-2 variants. The protocol was immunoSEQ multiplex PCR, while the TCRdb copy is restricted to in-frame clones and leaves out a portion. The repertoire holds around 250,000 clones, with approximately 90% as singletons. Treatment indicated: around 19 received Ad26.COV2.S at low or high dose, single or two shots; five or six received placebo; per-sample allocation not given. Each sample was drawn 63 days after the first injection (of vaccine or placebo). This specimen consisted of peripheral blood, obtained in a trial of Ad26.COV2.S vaccine versus placebo. These receptors originate from a person between 18 and 60 years old who received the Ad26.COV2.S COVID-19 vaccine or a placebo.

The chain combines TRBV29-1 with TRBJ1-5; no reliable D call. Trimming removed 4 bases from V and 4 bases from J, with 14 bases in between. Germline CDR1 reads SQVTM; CDR2 reads ANQGSEA. This CDR3 is built from 14 residues. The CDR3 loop reads CSVAIGPGNQPQHF. The CDR3 DNA reads as TGCAGCGTTGCAATAGGGCCGGGGAATCAGCCCCAGCATTTT.

This chain links TRBV7-2 with TRBJ1-4, with 7 bases lining up with TRBD1. CDR3 length: 15 amino acids. Trimming removed 5 bases from V and 7 bases from J; junction bases left unmatched: 10. CDR1 and CDR2 (germline): SGHTA, FQGNSA. CDR3 sequence (DNA): TGTGCCAGCAGCCCTCGCGGGACAGCCCTTGAAAAACTGTTTTTT. Translating gives CASSPRGTALEKLFF.

This clone has only a few counts. DNA for the CDR3: TGTGCCAGCAGTTCAACTAGCGGGAGGAAGTATTTT. This sequence encodes CASSSTSGRKYF. This sequence joins TRBV11-2 and TRBJ2-3, with 12 bases that match TRBD2. Looked up from germline, CDR1 is SGHAT and CDR2 is FQNNGV. The CDR3 runs to 12 residues. Trimming at V came to 6 bases and at J to 13 bases, leaving 5 bases not matched to a gene.

The chain uses TRBV4-2 and TRBJ2-1; D is possibly TRBD2 (6 bases). Germline assignment: CDR1 LGHNA and CDR2 YNFKEQ. The CDR3 contains 15 residues. V dropped 0 bases and J dropped 4 bases, with 10 bases sitting between them. The CDR3 here is CASSQEGTDYNEQFF. The CDR3, as DNA: TGTGCCAGCAGCCAAGAGGGGACTGATTACAATGAGCAGTTCTTC.

The chain employs TRBV6-5 and TRBJ1-5; tentatively, D is TRBD1 (6 bases). Between the trimmed V and J ends, which lost 7 bases and 6 bases, there was a span of 16 bases. Germline values: CDR1 MNHEY, CDR2 SVGAGI. This CDR3 comprises 14 residues. CDR3 sequence: CASNPTGSSQPQHF. The CDR3 DNA sequence: TGTGCCAGCAACCCCACAGGGTCCAGTCAGCCCCAGCATTTT.

The V call is TRBV29-1, the J call TRBJ2-3; 8 nucleotides align to TRBD1. CDR3 length: 12 residues. The ends lost 7 bases at V and 4 bases at J; junction bases unmatched: 4. Per germline, CDR1 SQVTM and CDR2 ANQGSEA. The CDR3 DNA reads as TGCAGCGCTGGACAGGGCGCAGATACGCAGTATTTT. This sequence encodes CSAGQGADTQYF.